The 28 T cell receptor beta chains given below trace back to one sample, sequenced in a study of shared clonotypes between healthy human individuals. The naive CD8 subset, CD45RO-negative cells positively selected for CCR7, excluded terminally differentiated effector memory CD45RA+ cells. Method: immunoSEQ multiplex PCR; TCRdb's copy keeps in-frame clones and lacks some. The table lists approximately 1.9 million clones, just over 90% of them singletons. Sequencing was performed on naive CD8+ T cells from PBMCs. These receptors came from a man between 18 and 29 years old in good health. Some clones in this sample may be carry-over from other donors' samples.

The chain has TRBV10-3 and TRBJ2-1, with TRBD2 matching over 12 bases. The V gene end was trimmed by 0 bases and the J gene end by 10 bases; junction bases not matched to a gene: 4. The CDR3 has 15 residues. Germline lookup yields CDR1 ENHRY and CDR2 SYGVKD. The CDR3, as DNA: TGTGCCATCAGTGAGTCCGGAGGACTAGCGGGAGAGCAGTTCTTC. It is translated as CAISESGGLAGEQFF.

The rearrangement joins TRBV6-5 to TRBJ1-1; weak D call: TRBD1 (6 bases). Looked up from germline, CDR1 is MNHEY and CDR2 is SVGAGI. V shed 8 bases and J shed 3 bases, with 13 bases lying between them. This CDR3 region has 13 residues. CDR3 loop: CASEGGEDTEAFF. The CDR3 DNA is TGTGCCAGCGAGGGGGGGGAAGACACTGAAGCTTTCTTT.

This chain joins TRBV6-1 and TRBJ2-7; 7 bases agree with TRBD1. From germline, CDR1 is MNHNS and CDR2 SASEGT. This CDR3 is 15 amino acids long. The V and J ends lost 1 base and 3 bases, in that order; junction bases with no gene match: 6. In DNA form, the CDR3 reads TGTGCCAGCAGTGAAGACCACAGGGGCCGCTACGAGCAGTACTTC. This codes for CASSEDHRGRYEQYF.

The genes are TRBV27 and TRBJ2-3, with no clear D. Trimming took off 1 base at V and 1 base at J, with 12 bases between the two ends. This CDR3 has 16 amino acids. Germline V gene data show CDR1 as MNHEY and CDR2 as SMNVEV (reference sequence). CDR3 bases: TGTGCCAGCAGTTTATTACCGATAGATCGCACAGATACGCAGTATTTT. Its protein is CASSLLPIDRTDTQYF.

This clone was counted only a few times. The genes are TRBV6-5 and TRBJ1-2; D call uncertain. Germline V CDR1 and CDR2: MNHEY, SVGAGI. This CDR3 is built from 14 residues. The germline V and J ends were trimmed by 4 bases and 3 bases, with 12 bases remaining between them. CDR3 loop: CASSWSPSDYGYTF. The CDR3 region has the DNA TGTGCCAGCAGTTGGTCCCCTTCCGACTATGGCTACACCTTC.

The J gene is TRBJ2-7, the V gene TRBV15; unclear D gene. Germline loops: CDR1 LNHNV, CDR2 YYDKDF (reference sequence). The CDR3 runs 12 residues. V was shortened by 0 bases and J by 2 bases, with 2 bases between the two germline ends. The CDR3 sequence is CATSRDPYEQYF. The CDR3 DNA follows: TGTGCCACCAGCAGAGATCCCTACGAGCAGTACTTC.

V usage is TRBV5-1 and J usage is TRBJ1-4; D gene unclear. The V end lost 4 bases, the J end lost 6 bases, and 13 bases lay between the germline ends. The germline CDR1 and CDR2 sequences are SGHRS and YFSETQ. CDR3 length: 14 residues. The CDR3 coding sequence is TGCGCCAGCAGCGAGGGCCGGCTGGATGAAAAACTGTTTTTT. This translates into CASSEGRLDEKLFF.

This clone was seen only once. This same CDR3 is encoded by further DNA sequences in the sample. The chain couples TRBV27 to TRBJ1-1; D is unresolved. Trimming took off 2 bases at V and 4 bases at J, with 8 bases between the two ends. The length of the CDR3 is 13 residues. CDR1 MNHEY and CDR2 SMNVEV come from the germline V gene (reference sequence). The CDR3 DNA sequence: TGTGCCAGCAGTTTAGGCGCCCGCACTGAAGCTTTCTTT. Translation gives CASSLGARTEAFF.

The chain combines TRBV28 with TRBJ2-7, with 7 bases that match TRBD2. V was clipped by 10 bases and J by 1 base; unmatched bases: 13. The V gene's germline CDR1 is MDHEN and CDR2 SYDVKM. This CDR3 is built from 15 residues. The CDR3 DNA reads as TGTGCCACCAGATCACTGAGGCGGGAGTCCTACGAGCAGTACTTC. The encoded protein is CATRSLRRESYEQYF.

The chain combines TRBV5-1 with TRBJ2-5; possibly TRBD1 for D (6 bases). V was clipped by 1 base and J by 4 bases, with 17 bases between them. The CDR3 is made up of 16 amino acids. Germline V lookup: CDR1 SGHRS, CDR2 YFSETQ. The CDR3 DNA reads as TGCGCCAGCAGCTTGAGGACAGTGCGGACGGGAGAGACCCAGTACTTC. It yields the protein CASSLRTVRTGETQYF.

Points on this clone: The same CDR3 also results from other DNA sequences found in this sample. CDR3 residues: CASSLGVAYEQYF. The DNA of the CDR3 is TGTGCCAGCAGCTTGGGGGTAGCCTACGAGCAGTACTTC. The chain uses TRBV7-9 and TRBJ2-7; D tentatively fits TRBD1 or TRBD2 (5 bases each). Trimming took 3 bases from V and 2 from J, leaving 8 bases between them. CDR1 is SEHNR, CDR2 FQNEAQ, per germline (reference sequence). The CDR3 covers 13 residues. Based on the CDR3 plus reference TRBV7-9 and TRBJ2-7, the full variable domain is DTGVSQNPRHKITKRGQNVTFRCDPISEHNRLYWYRQTLGQGPEFLTYFQNEAQLEKSRLLSDRFSAERPKGSFSTLEIQRTEQGDSAMYLCASSLGVAYEQYFGPGTRLTVT.

V gene TRBV13 combines with J gene TRBJ2-7; a possible D gene is TRBD2 (7 bases). Trimming took 3 bases from V and 12 from J, leaving 15 bases between them. Germline V gene data show CDR1 as PRHDT and CDR2 as FYEKMQ (reference sequence). The CDR3 spans 12 residues. The CDR3 spells CASSLGAGALYF. The CDR3 region has the DNA TGTGCCAGCAGCTTGGGGGCGGGGGCCCTGTACTTC.

CDR3 coding DNA: TGTGCCAGCAGTTTACACGGGGGGCCCTATGGCTACACCTTC. Encoded protein: CASSLHGGPYGYTF. The V gene is TRBV28, the J gene TRBJ1-2, with D tentatively TRBD1 (6 bases). The CDR3 is 14 residues long. V was cut by 2 bases and J by 4 bases, with 11 bases left in between. CDR1 is MDHEN and CDR2 is SYDVKM in the germline V gene.

The rearrangement joins TRBV15 to TRBJ2-7; 9 nucleotides line up with TRBD1. The V gene end was trimmed by 2 bases and the J gene end by 6 bases; junction bases not matched to a gene: 5. This CDR3 is 14 amino acids long. Germline CDR1 is LNHNV and CDR2 is YYDKDF (reference sequence). CDR3 nucleotide sequence: TGTGCCACCAGCAGATCCACAGGGGGCGCCGAGCAGTACTTC. Its protein is CATSRSTGGAEQYF.

The chain combines TRBV11-2 with TRBJ2-1; D remains unclear. Germline V gene data show CDR1 as SGHAT and CDR2 as FQNNGV. Trimming pared 1 base from V and 7 bases from J, leaving 17 bases between. The CDR3 consists of 16 residues. The CDR3 protein is CASSLVRLRDMNEQFF. CDR3 coding DNA: TGTGCCAGCAGCTTAGTTCGTCTAAGGGATATGAATGAGCAGTTCTTC.

The chain recombines TRBV7-2 with TRBJ2-1, with TRBD1 as a possible D gene (5 bases). Germline V gene data show CDR1 as SGHTA and CDR2 as FQGNSA. V lost 3 bases, J lost 0 bases, and 15 bases lay in between. This CDR3 has 17 residues. The CDR3 here is CASSLEYRIYSYNEQFF. CDR3 bases: TGTGCCAGCAGCTTGGAGTACAGGATATACTCCTACAATGAGCAGTTCTTC.

The chain links TRBV4-2 to TRBJ2-1; perhaps D is TRBD1 or TRBD2 (5 bases each). The germline V gene encodes CDR1 LGHNA and CDR2 YNFKEQ. The CDR3 runs 15 residues. V lost 8 bases and J lost 0, with 14 bases in between. The CDR3 nucleotides read TGTGCCAGCGGGGCGGGTGGGTCCTCCTACAATGAGCAGTTCTTC. Translation: CASGAGGSSYNEQFF.

The chain employs TRBV4-2 and TRBJ2-7; D could derive from TRBD1 or TRBD2 (5 bases each). The CDR3 contains 14 residues. V dropped 2 bases and J dropped 1 base, with 9 bases sitting between them. The germline gives CDR1 LGHNA, CDR2 YNFKEQ. The CDR3 reads CASSQRDPSYEQYF. CDR3 in DNA: TGTGCCAGCAGCCAAAGGGACCCGTCCTACGAGCAGTACTTC.

This clone was observed a single time. The chain uses TRBV28 and TRBJ2-3, with 9 positions matching TRBD1. Trimming at V came to 10 bases and at J to 4 bases, leaving 12 bases not matched to a gene. The germline gives CDR1 MDHEN, CDR2 SYDVKM. The CDR3 runs to 15 residues. The CDR3 nucleotides are TGTGCCACCGACGCTTTGAGACAGGGGGCAGATACGCAGTATTTT. Encoded protein: CATDALRQGADTQYF.

The J gene is TRBJ2-1, the V gene TRBV29-1, with unresolved D. The germline gives CDR1 SQVTM, CDR2 ANQGSEA. The CDR3 runs 11 residues. V was trimmed by 5 bases and J by 6 bases, leaving 8 bases between them. CDR3 region: CSVMVSNEQFF. CDR3 nucleotides: TGCAGCGTTATGGTGAGCAATGAGCAGTTCTTC.

The DNA for the CDR3 is TGTGCCAGCAGCTGGGACGGAACCTACGAGCAGTACTTC. Translating it yields CASSWDGTYEQYF. The chain recombines TRBV14 with TRBJ2-7; D could derive from TRBD1 or TRBD2 (5 bases each). Germline CDR1 reads SGHDN; CDR2 reads FVKESK. This CDR3 region has 13 residues. Trimming left V 5 bases short and J 2 bases short, with 10 bases between.

The rearrangement uses TRBV7-9 and TRBJ1-2; TRBD1 matches at 8 bases. The CDR3 is 14 residues long. Germline loops: CDR1 SEHNR, CDR2 FQNEAQ (reference sequence). Unmatched junction bases numbered 8, after V lost 5 bases and J lost 6 bases. The CDR3 loop is CASSTRTGLDGYTF. In DNA, the CDR3 is TGTGCCAGCAGCACCAGGACAGGGCTGGATGGCTACACCTTC.

The V call is TRBV7-9, the J call TRBJ1-2, with TRBD1 matching over 9 bases. The ends lost 0 bases at V and 2 bases at J; junction bases unmatched: 7. The CDR3 loop spans 17 amino acids. The germline V gene has CDR1 SEHNR and CDR2 FQNEAQ (reference sequence). For the CDR3, the DNA is TGTGCCAGCAGCTTAGCGACAGGGGGTACGGGAAACTATGGCTACACCTTC. Translation gives CASSLATGGTGNYGYTF.

In this sample, this clone turned up once. The chain combines TRBV11-2 with TRBJ2-5; the D gene could be TRBD1 or TRBD2 (5 bases each). The V end was cut by 5 bases, the J end by 4 bases, with 23 bases between. CDR3 length: 17 residues. Germline CDR1 is SGHAT and CDR2 is FQNNGV. The CDR3 spells CASSTRAMLGEAETQYF. The CDR3 DNA reads TGTGCCAGCAGCACCCGGGCGATGTTGGGGGAAGCAGAGACCCAGTACTTC.

This chain connects TRBV7-8 to TRBJ2-2, with 7 bases matching TRBD1. V lost 8 bases, J lost 0 bases, and 3 bases stayed unmatched. The CDR3 runs to 14 residues. Germline assignment: CDR1 SGHVS and CDR2 FQNEAQ. CDR3 loop: CASWDSANTGELFF. DNA of the CDR3: TGTGCCAGCTGGGACAGCGCGAACACCGGGGAGCTGTTTTTT.

The V and J genes are TRBV4-3 and TRBJ1-4, with D unclear. From germline, CDR1 is LGHNA and CDR2 YSLEER. The CDR3 contains 15 residues. Trimming left V 6 bases short and J 2 bases short, with 13 bases between. The CDR3 protein is CASSRLLYTNEKLFF. DNA of the CDR3: TGCGCCAGCAGTCGTTTGCTGTATACTAATGAAAAACTGTTTTTT.

CDR3 nucleotides: TGTGCCAGCAGCTTAGATACGGGCACTGAAGCTTTCTTT. Translation gives CASSLDTGTEAFF. The V call is TRBV7-3, the J call TRBJ1-1; D not resolved. Trimming cost V 2 bases and J 4 bases, with 8 bases left between them. The CDR3 runs to 13 residues. Germline CDR1 and CDR2: SGHTA and FQGTGA. Using reference TRBV7-3 and TRBJ1-1 for the parts outside the CDR3, the full variable domain is GAGVSQTPSNKVTEKGKYVELRCDPISGHTALYWYRQSLGQGPEFLIYFQGTGAADDSGLPNDRFFAVRPEGSVSTLKIQRTERGDSAVYLCASSLDTGTEAFFGQGTRLTVV.

Of note for this clone: The sample has other DNA sequences that encode this CDR3 too. The chain employs TRBV9 and TRBJ2-3; 9 positions agree with TRBD1. The CDR3 is 15 amino acids. V lost 3 bases to trimming and J lost 1 base; unmatched junction nucleotides: 3. Germline CDR1 reads SGDLS; CDR2 reads YYNGEE. The CDR3: CASSAQGARTDTQYF. CDR3 sequence (DNA): TGTGCCAGCAGCGCACAGGGGGCGCGCACAGATACGCAGTATTTT.